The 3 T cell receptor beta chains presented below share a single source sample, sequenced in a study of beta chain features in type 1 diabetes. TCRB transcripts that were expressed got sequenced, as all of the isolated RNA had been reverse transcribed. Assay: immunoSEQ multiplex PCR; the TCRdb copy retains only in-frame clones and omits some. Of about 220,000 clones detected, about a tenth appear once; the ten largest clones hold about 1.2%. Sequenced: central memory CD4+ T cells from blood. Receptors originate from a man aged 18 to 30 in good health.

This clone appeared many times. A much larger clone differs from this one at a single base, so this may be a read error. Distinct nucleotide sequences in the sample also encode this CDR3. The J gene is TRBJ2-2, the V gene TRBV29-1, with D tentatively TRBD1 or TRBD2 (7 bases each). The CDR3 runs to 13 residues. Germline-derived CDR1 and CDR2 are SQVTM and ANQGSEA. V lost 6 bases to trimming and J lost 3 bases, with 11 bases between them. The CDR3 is CSVGRGHTGELFF. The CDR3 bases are TGCAGCGTGGGGAGGGGGCACACCGGGGAGCTGTTTTTT.

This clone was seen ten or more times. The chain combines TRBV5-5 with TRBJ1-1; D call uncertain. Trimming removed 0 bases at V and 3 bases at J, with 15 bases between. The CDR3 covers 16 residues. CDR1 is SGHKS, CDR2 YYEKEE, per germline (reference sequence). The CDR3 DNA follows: TGTGCCAGCAGCTTGGAGGCCGGCAGGTCAGACACTGAAGCTTTCTTT. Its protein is CASSLEAGRSDTEAFF.

The CDR3 sequence: CASSPTANYGYTF. CDR3 DNA: TGTGCCAGCTCACCTACGGCTAACTATGGCTACACCTTC. This sequence joins TRBV18 and TRBJ1-2; D call uncertain. Germline V CDR1 and CDR2: KGHSH, LQKENI. Trimming shortened V by 3 bases and J by 0 bases, and 5 bases separated the two germline ends. This CDR3 is 13 amino acids long.